A selection of T cell receptor beta chains follows, all from one sample in a study of identifying expanded T cells in peripheral blood. Assay used: immunoSEQ multiplex PCR; TCRdb lists only in-frame clones, some missing. The repertoire has 120,000 or so clones, approximately 80% of them found once; the top ten carry approximately 3%. Sequencing was carried out using blood. The source of these receptors is a person aged 18 to 75 in good health. The CDR3 runs from the conserved cysteine through the conserved F or W. The D gene is left open where the match is weak. Expanded clones are given a class, and other clones once, few, many or no size at all.

cdr3_nt cdr3_aa v_call clone_size d_call j_call
TGCGCCAGCAGCGCGGTCGGAAACACCATATATTTT CASSAVGNTIYF TRBV4-1 NA NA TRBJ1-3
TGTGCCAGCAGCTCTCCCGCGGACGGTGGGCGTCGTGGCTACACCTTC CASSSPADGGRRGYTF TRBV13 NA NA TRBJ1-2
TGTGCCAGCAGCTCCAAAGGGCTTTTCAAACCAGTGGGGTTAAACTATGGCTACACCTTC CASSSKGLFKPVGLNYGYTF TRBV13 few NA TRBJ1-2
TGCGCCAGCAGCGCCCGTGGGACCCAGTACTTC CASSARGTQYF TRBV5-1 NA NA TRBJ2-5
TGTGCCACCAGACTGAGGGGCGGGGATGAAAAACTGTTTTTT CATRLRGGDEKLFF TRBV15 NA NA TRBJ1-4
TGTGCCTGGAGTGTACCCCCCCACAGGGTCTACAATGAGCAGTTCTTC CAWSVPPHRVYNEQFF TRBV30 NA NA TRBJ2-1
TGTGCCAGCAGCTTGAGCGGGATGAACACTGAAGCTTTCTTT CASSLSGMNTEAFF TRBV7-9 NA NA TRBJ1-1
TGTGCCAGCAGCTTGGCGGGGTTGGTCTACGAGCAGTACTTC CASSLAGLVYEQYF TRBV5-6 NA NA TRBJ2-7
TGTGCCAGCAGCCACGTCGAGACCGAAGATCTTGATGAAAAACTGTTTTTT CASSHVETEDLDEKLFF TRBV7-2 NA NA TRBJ1-4
TGTGCCAGCAGCTTGGGCACCGGGGCAGATACGCAGTATTTT CASSLGTGADTQYF TRBV5-4 NA NA TRBJ2-3
TGTGCCTGGAGCACCCCGGGACAGTTTTATGGCTACACCTTC CAWSTPGQFYGYTF TRBV30 NA TRBD1 TRBJ1-2
TGTGCCAGCAGCGCGGATTTCTCTGGGGCCAACGTCCTGACTTTC CASSADFSGANVLTF TRBV5-4 NA NA TRBJ2-6
TGTGCCACCAGCCACTGGGTCACAGATACGCAGTATTTT CATSHWVTDTQYF TRBV15 NA NA TRBJ2-3
TGCAGCGTTGATCCCGGGTCCTCTGGGACCTTC CSVDPGSSGTF TRBV29-1 NA NA TRBJ1-2
TGTGCCAGCAGCCCACCCGGGACACCGAACACTGAAGCTTTCTTT CASSPPGTPNTEAFF TRBV7-2 NA NA TRBJ1-1
TGTGCCAGCAGCTTAGCGGGGGGGAGCACAGATACGCAGTATTTT CASSLAGGSTDTQYF TRBV7-6 NA TRBD2 TRBJ2-3
TGTGCCAGCAGCCCCAGGGGGGGGGAGGCCGAGCAGTACTTC CASSPRGGEAEQYF TRBV6-5 NA NA TRBJ2-7
TGTGCCAGCAGCTCATTTTACAATGAGCAGTTCTTC CASSSFYNEQFF TRBV5-4 few NA TRBJ2-1
TGCGCCAGCAGCCCCACGCAGGAGCGGGCCACAGATACGCAGTATTTT CASSPTQERATDTQYF TRBV4-1 once NA TRBJ2-3
TGTGCCAGCTCAACCCCTTCCGGGACTAGGGGCAATGAGCAGTTCTTC CASSTPSGTRGNEQFF TRBV18 NA TRBD2 TRBJ2-1
TGCAGCGTTGAAGGGGACAGAAATCAGCCCCAGCATTTT CSVEGDRNQPQHF TRBV29-1 NA TRBD1 TRBJ1-5
TGTGCCAGCAGTCCTAGGGTGGGAGGCAATCAGCCCCAGCATTTT CASSPRVGGNQPQHF TRBV6-5 NA NA TRBJ1-5
TGTGCCTGGAGTGCTCGGGGAATCGTCTACGAGCAGTACTTC CAWSARGIVYEQYF TRBV30 few NA TRBJ2-7
TGTGCCAGCAGCTTGGGGTGGACCATGTACACTGAAGCTTTCTTT CASSLGWTMYTEAFF TRBV5-6 NA NA TRBJ1-1
TGTGCCAGCAGCCCTTTTGGACGAAGAGTTAACTATGGCTACACCTTC CASSPFGRRVNYGYTF TRBV5-5 NA NA TRBJ1-2
TGTGCCATCAGTCGTGTTGGACGGGATGAGCAGTTCTTC CAISRVGRDEQFF TRBV10-3 NA NA TRBJ2-1
TGTGCCAGCGTGGGTGAAAGAGGGAATTCACCCCTCCACTTT CASVGERGNSPLHF TRBV6-5 NA NA TRBJ1-6
TGCGCCAGCAGTGACCCCCAGGGGCCCAACACAGATACGCAGTATTTT CASSDPQGPNTDTQYF TRBV10-2 NA NA TRBJ2-3
TGTGCCAGCAGCAAGAGAGGCGGGGAGCTGTTTTTT CASSKRGGELFF TRBV6-5 NA NA TRBJ2-2
TGTGCCAGCAGCTTCGCCCGATCTTCTGGAAACACCATATATTTT CASSFARSSGNTIYF TRBV5-6 NA NA TRBJ1-3
TGTGCCACTTCTTCGCAGGGGGACTATGGCTACACCTTC CATSSQGDYGYTF TRBV10-3 NA TRBD1 TRBJ1-2
TGTGCCAGCAGCTTAAGGGAGGGGACGGGGAACACTGAAGCTTTCTTT CASSLREGTGNTEAFF TRBV7-3 NA NA TRBJ1-1
TGCAGCGGGACGGACAGGGGGTATGGCTACACCTTC CSGTDRGYGYTF TRBV29-1 NA TRBD1 TRBJ1-2
TGCGCCAGCAGCTTTACGGACAGGCGACAAGAGACCCAGTACTTC CASSFTDRRQETQYF TRBV5-1 NA TRBD1 TRBJ2-5
TGCGCCAGCAGCCACCCCGGGGGGGCCCAGGCGAAACTGTTTTTT CASSHPGGAQAKLFF TRBV4-1 once NA TRBJ1-4